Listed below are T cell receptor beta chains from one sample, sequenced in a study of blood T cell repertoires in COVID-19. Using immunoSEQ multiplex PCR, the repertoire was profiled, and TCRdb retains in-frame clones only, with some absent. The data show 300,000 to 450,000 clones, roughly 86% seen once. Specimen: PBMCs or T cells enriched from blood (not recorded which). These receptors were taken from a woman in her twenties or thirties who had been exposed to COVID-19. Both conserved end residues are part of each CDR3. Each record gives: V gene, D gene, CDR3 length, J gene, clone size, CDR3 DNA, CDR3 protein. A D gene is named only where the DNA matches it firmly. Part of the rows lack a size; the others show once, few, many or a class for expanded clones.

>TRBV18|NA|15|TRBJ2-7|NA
TGTGCCAGCTCACCACCCGGGAGTACCTCCTACGAGCAGTACTTC
CASSPPGSTSYEQYF
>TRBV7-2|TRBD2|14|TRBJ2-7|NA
TGTGCCAGCAGCCTGAGCGGGAGGTCCTACGAGCAGTACTTC
CASSLSGRSYEQYF
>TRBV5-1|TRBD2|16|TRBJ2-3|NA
TGCGCCAGCAGCTTGGCCCCTCTCGCGGGAGAGGATACGCAGTATTTT
CASSLAPLAGEDTQYF
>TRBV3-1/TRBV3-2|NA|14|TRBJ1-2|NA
TGTGCCAGCAGCCAAGATAATAGGGGCTATGGCTACACCTTC
CASSQDNRGYGYTF
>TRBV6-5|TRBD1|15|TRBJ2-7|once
TGTGCCAGCAGCAGAGATCGGGACAGGGCCTACGAGCAGTACTTC
CASSRDRDRAYEQYF
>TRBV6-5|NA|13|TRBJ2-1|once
TGTGCCAGCGGCGGGGCCTCCTACAATGAGCAGTTCTTC
CASGGASYNEQFF
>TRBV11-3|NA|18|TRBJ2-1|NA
TGTGCCAGCAGCTTAGATAGGACACTTTCCAAATTCTACAATGAGCAGTTCTTC
CASSLDRTLSKFYNEQFF
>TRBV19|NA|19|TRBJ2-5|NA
TGTGCCAGTAGTATAGATCTCCCAGGACTAGGGGGTTCCCAAGAGACCCAGTACTTC
CASSIDLPGLGGSQETQYF
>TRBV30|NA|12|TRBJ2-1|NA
TGTGCCTGGAAGGGCAGGGGATGGGAGCAGTTCTTC
CAWKGRGWEQFF
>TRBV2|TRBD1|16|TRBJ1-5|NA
TGTGCCAGCAGTCCTACCGACAGGGCTGACAATCAGCCCCAGCATTTT
CASSPTDRADNQPQHF
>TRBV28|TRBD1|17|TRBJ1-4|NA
TGTGCCAGCAGACCAGGGACAGGGGGGATGGGTAATGAAAAACTGTTTTTT
CASRPGTGGMGNEKLFF
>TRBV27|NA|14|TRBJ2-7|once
TGTGCCAGCAGTTTGAATCGGGGGTCCTACGAGCAGTACTTC
CASSLNRGSYEQYF
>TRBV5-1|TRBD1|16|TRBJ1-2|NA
TGCGCCAGCAGCTTGGGAACGGGACAGGGGGCCGGTGGCTACACCTTC
CASSLGTGQGAGGYTF
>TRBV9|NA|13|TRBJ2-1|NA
TGTGCCAGCAGCGTAGGAGTACACAATGAGCAGTTCTTC
CASSVGVHNEQFF
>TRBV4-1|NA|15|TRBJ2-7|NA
TGCGCCAGCAGCCAAGATTATCGGGATTCGGGCGAGCAGTACTTC
CASSQDYRDSGEQYF
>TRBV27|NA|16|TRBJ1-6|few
TGTGCCAGCAGTTTATCGGGCCGACAGAGAAATTCACCCCTCCACTTT
CASSLSGRQRNSPLHF
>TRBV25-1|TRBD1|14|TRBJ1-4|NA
TGTGCCAGCACTAACAGGGGGAAGAGCGAAAAACTGTTTTTT
CASTNRGKSEKLFF
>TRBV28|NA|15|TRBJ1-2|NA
TGTGCCAGCAGTTCCCCTGGGGGGTTTAACTATGGCTACACCTTC
CASSSPGGFNYGYTF
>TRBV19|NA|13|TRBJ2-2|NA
TGTGCCAGTAGTATAAATTTATCTGGGGAGCTGTTTTTT
CASSINLSGELFF
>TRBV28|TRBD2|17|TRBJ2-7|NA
TGTGCCAGCAGTTGCCGGATTAGCGGGAGGATCTGTTACGAGCAGTACTTC
CASSCRISGRICYEQYF
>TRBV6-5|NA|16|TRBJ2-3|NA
TGTGCCAGCAGTTACTCGACTTACGGGAGCACAGATACGCAGTATTTT
CASSYSTYGSTDTQYF
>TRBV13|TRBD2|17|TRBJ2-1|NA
TGTGCCAGCAGCCTAAAACCGGGACTAGCGGGAATCAATGAGCAGTTCTTC
CASSLKPGLAGINEQFF
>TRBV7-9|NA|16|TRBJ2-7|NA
TGTGCCAGCAGCCCCTTGGGGGCCCTCGGCTTCTACGAGCAGTACTTC
CASSPLGALGFYEQYF
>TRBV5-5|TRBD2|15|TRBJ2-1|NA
TGTGCCAGCAGCTTGCTTAGCGGGGCTTACAATGAGCAGTTCTTC
CASSLLSGAYNEQFF
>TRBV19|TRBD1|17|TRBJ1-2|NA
TGTGCCAGTAGTATCGGGGTCGGAGGGGGCAAGGTCTATGGCTACACCTTC
CASSIGVGGGKVYGYTF
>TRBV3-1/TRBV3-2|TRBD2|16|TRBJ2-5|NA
TGTGCCAGCAGCCAGTCCGGGACTAGCGGGAGAGAGACCCAGTACTTC
CASSQSGTSGRETQYF
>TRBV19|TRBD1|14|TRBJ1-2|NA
TGTGCCAGTAGTATAGATCGGACAGGGTATGGCTACACCTTC
CASSIDRTGYGYTF
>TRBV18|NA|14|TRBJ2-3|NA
TGTGCCAGCTCACCATACATGCACACAGATACGCAGTATTTT
CASSPYMHTDTQYF
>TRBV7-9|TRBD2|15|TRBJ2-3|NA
TGTGCCAGCAGCTTGGGCGGGAGTACGACAGATACGCAGTATTTT
CASSLGGSTTDTQYF
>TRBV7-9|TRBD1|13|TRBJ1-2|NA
TGTGCCAGCTTAGGACAGGGGGCGAAAGGCTACACCTTC
CASLGQGAKGYTF
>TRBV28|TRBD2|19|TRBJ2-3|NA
TGTGCCAGCAGTTTAACCCTAGCGGGTACGGTCCCCCCGCACGATACGCAGTATTTT
CASSLTLAGTVPPHDTQYF
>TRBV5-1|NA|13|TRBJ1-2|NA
TGCGCCAGCAGCTTGGAAGGGGGCTATGGCTACACCTTC
CASSLEGGYGYTF
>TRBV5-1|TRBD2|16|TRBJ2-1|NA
TGCGCCAGCAGCTTGGGGGCTAGCGGGAGGGCCGAGGAGCAGTTCTTC
CASSLGASGRAEEQFF
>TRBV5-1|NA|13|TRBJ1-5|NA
TGCGCCAGCAGCTTGTTGACAGATCAGCCCCAGCATTTT
CASSLLTDQPQHF
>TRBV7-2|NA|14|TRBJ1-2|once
TGTGCCAGCAGCTCCCCGGAGGTAATCTATGGCTACACCTTC
CASSSPEVIYGYTF
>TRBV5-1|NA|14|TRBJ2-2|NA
TGCGCCAGCAGGGTCAGCGCGAACACCGGGGAGCTGTTTTTT
CASRVSANTGELFF
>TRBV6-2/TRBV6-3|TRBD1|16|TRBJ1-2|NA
TGTGCCAGCAGTAAAAAGGGACAGACTCCTAACTATGGCTACACCTTC
CASSKKGQTPNYGYTF
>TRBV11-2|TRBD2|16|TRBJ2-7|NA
TGTGCCAGCAGCTTAGAGGGGACTAGCGCCTCCTACGAGCAGTACTTC
CASSLEGTSASYEQYF
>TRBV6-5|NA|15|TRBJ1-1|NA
TGTGCCAGCAGTTGGGACCAGGGAGGGGGCACTGAAGCTTTCTTT
CASSWDQGGGTEAFF
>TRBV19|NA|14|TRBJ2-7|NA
TGTGCCAGTAGTACCCTAGTGAGGCCCTACGAGCAGTACTTC
CASSTLVRPYEQYF
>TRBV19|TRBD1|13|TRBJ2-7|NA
TGTGCCAGTAGTATGACCAGGGGGCAAGAGCAGTACTTC
CASSMTRGQEQYF
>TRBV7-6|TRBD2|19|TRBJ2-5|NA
TGTGCCAGCAGCTTAGACGGGTGGGCTAGCGGGAGAATGAAAGAGACCCAGTACTTC
CASSLDGWASGRMKETQYF
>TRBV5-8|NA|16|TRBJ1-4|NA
TGTGCCAGCAGTTCCCTCCGGACAGTGTATAATGAAAAACTGTTTTTT
CASSSLRTVYNEKLFF
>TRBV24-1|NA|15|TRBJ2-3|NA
TGTGCCACCAGTGATTTGACTCGGGGGATAGATACGCAGTATTTT
CATSDLTRGIDTQYF
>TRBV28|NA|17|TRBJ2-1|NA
TGTGCCAGCACTGACACGAGGGCGGGAACCTCCTACAATGAGCAGTTCTTC
CASTDTRAGTSYNEQFF
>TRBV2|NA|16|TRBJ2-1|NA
TGTGCCAGCAGTGGGCGGTATGTCACCCCCCACAATGAGCAGTTCTTC
CASSGRYVTPHNEQFF
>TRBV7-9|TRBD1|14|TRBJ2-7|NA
TGTGCCAGCAGCATTACAGGGGTAGTGAACGAGCAGTACTTC
CASSITGVVNEQYF
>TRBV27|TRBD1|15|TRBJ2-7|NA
TGTGCCAGCAGTTTACAAGGGGGCCTTATATGGGAGCAGTACTTC
CASSLQGGLIWEQYF
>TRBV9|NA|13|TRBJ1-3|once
TGTGCCAGCAGCGTAGAGGGGGGAAACACCATATATTTT
CASSVEGGNTIYF